The clone carrying this T cell receptor (beta chain) was recorded only once. TCRdb's copy holds only in-frame clones and misses some; the assay was immunoSEQ multiplex PCR. The data contain about 14,000 clones, roughly 73% of them singletons. This specimen belongs to a study of blood T cell repertoires in COVID-19. The germline V gene encodes CDR1 MNHEY and CDR2 SVGAGI. The CDR3 loop spans 15 amino acids. J was trimmed by 6 bases and V by 2 bases; bases with no gene match: 8. This chain connects TRBV6-5 to TRBJ2-7, with 9 nucleotides matching TRBD1. The clonotype comes from a man between 65 and 85 years old with acute or convalescent COVID-19. Sequenced sample: peripheral blood. The CDR3 nucleotides are TGTGCCAGCAGTTACGTGATGGGACAGGGTTCCGAGCAGTACTTC. It codes for CASSYVMGQGSEQYF.